In its sample, the clone carrying this T cell receptor (beta chain) was seen once. Its antigen is not known. The source of the sample is a study of cytomegalovirus exposure and HLA in healthy donors. About the study: Among about 400 genotyped donors, about 80% fell in the Caucasian-associated ancestry cluster. The study's findings and limits: Another analysis was done later, and it associated 16,951 TCR beta sequences with HLA alleles at 0.05 false discovery rate. Clonal expansion, a later analysis showed, was greater in HLA-associated TCR beta chains than in equally common others. CMV serostatus was the only immune exposure information that was available.

The CDR3 has 12 residues. Germline CDR1 is MNHEY and CDR2 is SVGAGI. Amplification used 60 Vbeta primers and 13 Jbeta primers. Libraries were prepared by immunoSEQ multiplex PCR; TCRdb keeps only in-frame clonotypes and omits some of them. The sample lists over 130,000 clones, 65% to 85% seen once, with around 2.4% in the top ten. The sample was PBMCs. The receptor was isolated from a male donor in good health and CMV-seronegative. The chain links TRBV6-5 to TRBJ2-5; TRBD1 matches 7 bases. Near its end, the DNA agrees better with TRBJ2-7, so the J call may be wrong. The CDR3 sequence is CASRADRDEQYF. CDR3 in DNA: TGTGCCAGCAGAGCAGACAGGGACGAGCAGTACTTC.